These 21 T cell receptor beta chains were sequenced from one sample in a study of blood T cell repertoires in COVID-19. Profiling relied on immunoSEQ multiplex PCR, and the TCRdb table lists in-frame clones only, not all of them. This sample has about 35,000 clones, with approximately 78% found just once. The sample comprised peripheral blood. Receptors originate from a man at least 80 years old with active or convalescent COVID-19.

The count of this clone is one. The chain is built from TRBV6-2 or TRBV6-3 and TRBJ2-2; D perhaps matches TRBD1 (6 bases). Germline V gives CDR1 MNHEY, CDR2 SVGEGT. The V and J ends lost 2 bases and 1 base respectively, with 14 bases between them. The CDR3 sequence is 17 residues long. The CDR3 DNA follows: TGTGCCAGCAGTTACCCGATGGACAGACAGAACACCGGGGAGCTGTTTTTT. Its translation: CASSYPMDRQNTGELFF.

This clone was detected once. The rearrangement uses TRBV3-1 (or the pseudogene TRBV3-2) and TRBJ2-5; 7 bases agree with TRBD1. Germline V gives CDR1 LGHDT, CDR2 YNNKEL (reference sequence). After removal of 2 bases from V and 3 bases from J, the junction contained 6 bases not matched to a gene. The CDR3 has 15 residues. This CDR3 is CASSQRQGIEETQYF. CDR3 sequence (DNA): TGTGCCAGCAGCCAACGACAGGGTATCGAAGAGACCCAGTACTTC.

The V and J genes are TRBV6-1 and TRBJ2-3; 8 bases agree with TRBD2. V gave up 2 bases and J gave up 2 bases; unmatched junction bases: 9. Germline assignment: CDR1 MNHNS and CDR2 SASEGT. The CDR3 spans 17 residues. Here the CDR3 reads CASSESPLAESTDTQYF. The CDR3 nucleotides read TGTGCCAGCAGTGAATCCCCACTAGCGGAATCCACAGATACGCAGTATTTT.

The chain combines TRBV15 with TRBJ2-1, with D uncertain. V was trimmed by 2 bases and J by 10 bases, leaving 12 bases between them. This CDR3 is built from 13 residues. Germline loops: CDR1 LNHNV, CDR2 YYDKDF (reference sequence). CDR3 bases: TGTGCCACCAGCAGACCGCCGGCGGAAGAGCAGTTCTTC. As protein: CATSRPPAEEQFF.

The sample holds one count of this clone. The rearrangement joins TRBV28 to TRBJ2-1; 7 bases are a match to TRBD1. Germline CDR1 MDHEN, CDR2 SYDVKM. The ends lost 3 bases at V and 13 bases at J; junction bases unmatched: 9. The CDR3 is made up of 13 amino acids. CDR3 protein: CASSFIQGESQFF. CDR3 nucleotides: TGTGCCAGCAGTTTTATCCAGGGGGAAAGCCAGTTCTTC. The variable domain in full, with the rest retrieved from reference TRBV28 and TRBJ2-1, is DVKVTQSSRYLVKRTGEKVFLECVQDMDHENMFWYRQDPGLGLRLIYFSYDVKMKEKGDIPEGYSVSREKKERFSLILESASTNQTSMYLCASSFIQGESQFFGPGTRLTVL.

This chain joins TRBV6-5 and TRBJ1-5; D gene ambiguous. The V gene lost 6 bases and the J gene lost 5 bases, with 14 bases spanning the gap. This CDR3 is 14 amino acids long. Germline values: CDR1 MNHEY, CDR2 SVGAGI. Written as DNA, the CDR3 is TGTGCCAGCAGCGACGGGATCCCAGATCAGCCCCAGCATTTT. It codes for CASSDGIPDQPQHF.

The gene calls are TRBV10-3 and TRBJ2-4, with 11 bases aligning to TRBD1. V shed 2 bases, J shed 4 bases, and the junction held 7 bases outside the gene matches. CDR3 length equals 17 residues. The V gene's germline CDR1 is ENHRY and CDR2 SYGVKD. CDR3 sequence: CAISEAGGDRGKNIQYF. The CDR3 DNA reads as TGTGCCATCAGTGAGGCTGGGGGGGACAGGGGGAAAAACATTCAGTACTTC.

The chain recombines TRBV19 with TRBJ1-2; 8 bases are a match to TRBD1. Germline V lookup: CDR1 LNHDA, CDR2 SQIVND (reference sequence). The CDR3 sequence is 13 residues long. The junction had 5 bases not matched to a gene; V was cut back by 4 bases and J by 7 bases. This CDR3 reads CASSRDRGAGYTF. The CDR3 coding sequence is TGTGCCAGTAGTAGAGACAGGGGAGCTGGCTACACCTTC.

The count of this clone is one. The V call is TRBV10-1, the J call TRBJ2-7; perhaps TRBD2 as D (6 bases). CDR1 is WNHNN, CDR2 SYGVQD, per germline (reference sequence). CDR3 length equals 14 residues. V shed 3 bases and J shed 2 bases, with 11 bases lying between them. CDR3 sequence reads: CASSDGSGAYEQYF. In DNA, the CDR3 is TGCGCCAGCAGTGACGGGTCGGGAGCCTACGAGCAGTACTTC.

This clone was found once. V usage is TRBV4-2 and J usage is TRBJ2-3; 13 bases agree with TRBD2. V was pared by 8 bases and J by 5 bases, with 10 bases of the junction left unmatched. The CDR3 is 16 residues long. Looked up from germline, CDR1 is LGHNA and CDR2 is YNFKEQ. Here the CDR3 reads CASGPTSGRAIDTQYF. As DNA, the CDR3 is TGTGCCAGCGGACCCACTAGCGGGAGGGCCATAGATACGCAGTATTTT.

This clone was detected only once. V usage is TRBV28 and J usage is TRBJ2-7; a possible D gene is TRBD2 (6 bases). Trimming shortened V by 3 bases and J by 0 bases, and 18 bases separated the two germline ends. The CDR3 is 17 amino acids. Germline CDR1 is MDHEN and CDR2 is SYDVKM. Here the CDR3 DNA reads TGTGCCAGCAGTTTGTCCCTAGGGACTTCAAGCTCCTACGAGCAGTACTTC. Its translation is CASSLSLGTSSSYEQYF. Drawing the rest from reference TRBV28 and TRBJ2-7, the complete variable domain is DVKVTQSSRYLVKRTGEKVFLECVQDMDHENMFWYRQDPGLGLRLIYFSYDVKMKEKGDIPEGYSVSREKKERFSLILESASTNQTSMYLCASSLSLGTSSSYEQYFGPGTRLTVT.

CDR3 sequence reads: CASSPGSGTGGETQYF. CDR3 in DNA: TGTGCCAGCAGCCCCGGCTCCGGGACGGGGGGCGAGACCCAGTACTTC. The rearrangement joins TRBV7-3 to TRBJ2-5, with D perhaps TRBD2 (7 bases). CDR1 SGHTA and CDR2 FQGTGA come from the germline V gene. This CDR3 is 16 amino acids long. Trimming shortened V by 5 bases and J by 5 bases, and 21 bases separated the two germline ends.

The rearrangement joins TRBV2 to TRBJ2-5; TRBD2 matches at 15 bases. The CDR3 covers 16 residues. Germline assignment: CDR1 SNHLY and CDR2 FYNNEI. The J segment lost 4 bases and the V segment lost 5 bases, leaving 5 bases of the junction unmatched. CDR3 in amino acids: CASSLPGLAGGETQYF. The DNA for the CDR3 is TGTGCCAGCAGTCTACCGGGACTAGCGGGAGGAGAGACCCAGTACTTC.

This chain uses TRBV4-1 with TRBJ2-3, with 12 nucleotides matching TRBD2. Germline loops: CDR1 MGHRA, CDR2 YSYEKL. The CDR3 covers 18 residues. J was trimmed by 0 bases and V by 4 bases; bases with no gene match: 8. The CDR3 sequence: CASSRGLAGPTSTDTQYF. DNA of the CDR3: TGCGCCAGCAGCCGCGGACTAGCGGGGCCGACTAGCACAGATACGCAGTATTTT.

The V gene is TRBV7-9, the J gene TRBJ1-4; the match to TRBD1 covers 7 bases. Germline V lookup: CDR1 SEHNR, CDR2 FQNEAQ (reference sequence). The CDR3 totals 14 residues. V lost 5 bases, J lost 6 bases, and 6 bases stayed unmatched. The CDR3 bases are TGTGCCAGCAGCCTAGGAGGGGGCGATGAAAAACTGTTTTTT. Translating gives CASSLGGGDEKLFF.

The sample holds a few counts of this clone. CDR3 protein: CASSDLAGGVNEQFF. The CDR3 bases are TGTGCCAGCAGTGACTTAGCGGGAGGTGTCAATGAGCAGTTCTTC. The rearrangement uses TRBV2 and TRBJ2-1; 10 bases agree with TRBD2. With V trimmed by 3 bases and J by 6 bases, 5 bases remained unmatched. CDR3 size: 15 residues. The germline V gene has CDR1 SNHLY and CDR2 FYNNEI.

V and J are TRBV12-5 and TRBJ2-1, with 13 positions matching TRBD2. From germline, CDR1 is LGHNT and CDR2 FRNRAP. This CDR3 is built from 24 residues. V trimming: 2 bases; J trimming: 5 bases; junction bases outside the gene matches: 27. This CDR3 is CASGLSRLAGGGLGGLGNNNEQFF. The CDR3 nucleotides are TGTGCTAGTGGTTTGTCGAGACTAGCGGGAGGTGGTTTGGGGGGGTTGGGAAATAACAATGAGCAGTTCTTC. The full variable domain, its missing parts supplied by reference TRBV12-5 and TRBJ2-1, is DARVTQTPRHKVTEMGQEVTMRCQPILGHNTVFWYRQTMMQGLELLAYFRNRAPLDDSGMPKDRFSAEMPDATLATLKIQPSEPRDSAVYFCASGLSRLAGGGLGGLGNNNEQFFGPGTRLTVL.

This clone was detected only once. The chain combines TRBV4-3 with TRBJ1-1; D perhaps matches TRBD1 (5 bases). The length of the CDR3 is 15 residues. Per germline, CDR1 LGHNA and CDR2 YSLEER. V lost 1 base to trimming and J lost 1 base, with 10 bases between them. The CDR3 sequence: CASSQVQGGNTEAFF. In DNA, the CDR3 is TGCGCCAGCAGCCAAGTTCAGGGAGGGAACACTGAAGCTTTCTTT.

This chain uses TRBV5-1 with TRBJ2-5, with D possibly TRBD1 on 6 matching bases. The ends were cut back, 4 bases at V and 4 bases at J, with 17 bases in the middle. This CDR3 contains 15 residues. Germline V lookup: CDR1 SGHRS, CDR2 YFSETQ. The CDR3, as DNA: TGCGCCAGCAGCGGAGGCCTACAGGGCGGAGAGACCCAGTACTTC. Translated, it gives CASSGGLQGGETQYF.

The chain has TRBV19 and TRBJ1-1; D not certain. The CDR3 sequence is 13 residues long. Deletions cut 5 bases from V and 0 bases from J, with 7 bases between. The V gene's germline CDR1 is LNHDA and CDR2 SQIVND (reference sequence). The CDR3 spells CASSVVLNTEAFF. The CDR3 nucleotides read TGTGCCAGTAGTGTAGTATTGAACACTGAAGCTTTCTTT.

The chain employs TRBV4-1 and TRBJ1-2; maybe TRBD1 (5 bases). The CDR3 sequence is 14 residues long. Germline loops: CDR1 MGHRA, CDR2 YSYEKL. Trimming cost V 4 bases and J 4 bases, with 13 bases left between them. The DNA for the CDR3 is TGCGCCAGCAGCCTTGGGGACGGGGGCTATGGCTACACCTTC. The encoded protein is CASSLGDGGYGYTF.